The clone carrying this TCR beta chain was found many times. Antigen unknown. The CDR3 has 14 residues. Losses at the gene ends were 3 bases for V and 5 bases for J; bases not matched to a gene: 3. CDR1 and CDR2 from the germline V gene are SGHVS and FQNEAQ. This entry comes from a study of Graves' ophthalmopathy and Graves' hyperthyroidism. The evidence that diagnosis relied on was clinical symptoms, serum thyroxine, TRAb, thyroid ultrasound and orbital computed tomography. Amplification from RNA transcripts yielded the TCR beta CDR3 regions. The authors performed first-round RT-PCR with HTBI primers and then a second-round multiplex PCR. TCRdb called the multiplex PCR reads again in MiXCR, with one record for every CDR3 protein. The data contain more than 1,000,000 distinct CDR3 sequences, less than 45% of them singletons. Study-wide results and caveats: Classification of ophthalmopathy versus stable hyperthyroidism by a 13-signature model yielded around 90% sensitivity and 70% to 83% specificity.

The chain uses TRBV7-8 and TRBJ2-7; TRBD2 aligns across 11 bases. The sequence derives from an adult man with Graves' hyperthyroidism. Sequenced material: peripheral blood or thyroid tissue (not recorded which). The CDR3 is CASSLGLAEHEQYF. The CDR3 DNA is TGTGCCAGCAGCTTGGGACTAGCGGAACACGAGCAGTACTTC.